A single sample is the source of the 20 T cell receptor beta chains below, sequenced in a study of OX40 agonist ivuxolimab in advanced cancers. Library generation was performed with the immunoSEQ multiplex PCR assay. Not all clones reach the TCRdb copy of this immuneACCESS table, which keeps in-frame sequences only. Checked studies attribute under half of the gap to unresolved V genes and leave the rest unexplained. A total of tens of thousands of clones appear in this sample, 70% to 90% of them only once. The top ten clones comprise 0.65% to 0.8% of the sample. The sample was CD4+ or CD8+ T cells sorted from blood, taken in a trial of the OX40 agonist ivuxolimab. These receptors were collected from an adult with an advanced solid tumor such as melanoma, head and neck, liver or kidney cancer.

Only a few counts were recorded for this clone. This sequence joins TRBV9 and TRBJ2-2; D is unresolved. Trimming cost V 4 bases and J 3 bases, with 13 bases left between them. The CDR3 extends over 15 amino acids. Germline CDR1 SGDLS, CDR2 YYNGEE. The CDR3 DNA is TGTGCCAGCAGCCCCGGCAGACAAGACACCGGGGAGCTGTTTTTT. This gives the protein CASSPGRQDTGELFF.

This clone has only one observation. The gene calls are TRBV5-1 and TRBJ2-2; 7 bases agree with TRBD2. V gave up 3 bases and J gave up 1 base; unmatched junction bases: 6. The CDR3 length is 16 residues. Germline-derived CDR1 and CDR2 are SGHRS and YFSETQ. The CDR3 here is CASSSSTSRNTGELFF. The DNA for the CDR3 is TGCGCCAGCAGCTCCTCGACTAGCAGGAACACCGGGGAGCTGTTTTTT.

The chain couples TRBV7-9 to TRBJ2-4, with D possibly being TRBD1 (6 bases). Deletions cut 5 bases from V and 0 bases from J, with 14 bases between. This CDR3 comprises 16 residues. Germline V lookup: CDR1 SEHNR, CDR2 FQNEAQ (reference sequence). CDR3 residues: CASSPGARLAKNIQYF. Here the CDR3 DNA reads TGTGCCAGCAGCCCAGGGGCCAGGCTAGCCAAAAACATTCAGTACTTC.

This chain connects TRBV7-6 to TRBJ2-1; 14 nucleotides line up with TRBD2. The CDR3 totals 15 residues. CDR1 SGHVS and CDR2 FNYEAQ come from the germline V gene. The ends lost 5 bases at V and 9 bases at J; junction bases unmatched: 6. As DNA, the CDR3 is TGTGCCAGCAGCCGGGGACTAGCGGGAGTCGGTGAGCAGTTCTTC. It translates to CASSRGLAGVGEQFF.

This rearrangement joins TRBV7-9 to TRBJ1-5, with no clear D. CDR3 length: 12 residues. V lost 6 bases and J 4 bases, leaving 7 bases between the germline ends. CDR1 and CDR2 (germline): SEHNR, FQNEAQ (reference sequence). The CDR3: CASSTTNQPQHF. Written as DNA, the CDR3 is TGTGCCAGCAGTACCACAAATCAGCCCCAGCATTTT.

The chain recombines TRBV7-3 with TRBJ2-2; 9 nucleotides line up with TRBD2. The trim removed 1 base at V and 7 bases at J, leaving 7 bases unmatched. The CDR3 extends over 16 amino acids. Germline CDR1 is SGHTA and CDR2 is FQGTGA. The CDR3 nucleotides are TGTGCCAGCAGCTTAAGGGCGGGAGGGCCAATCGGGGAGCTGTTTTTT. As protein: CASSLRAGGPIGELFF.

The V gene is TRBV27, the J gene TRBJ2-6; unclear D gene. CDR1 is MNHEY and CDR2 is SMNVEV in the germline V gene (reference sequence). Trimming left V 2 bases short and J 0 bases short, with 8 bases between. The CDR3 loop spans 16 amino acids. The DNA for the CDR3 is TGTGCCAGCAGTTTAGGCAGCCACTCTGGGGCCAACGTCCTGACTTTC. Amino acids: CASSLGSHSGANVLTF.

CDR3 sequence reads: CASSRRDRITEAFF. CDR3 coding DNA: TGTGCCAGCAGTCGACGGGACAGAATAACTGAAGCTTTCTTT. This chain joins TRBV6-5 and TRBJ1-1; 7 bases fit TRBD1. Germline V lookup: CDR1 MNHEY, CDR2 SVGAGI. This CDR3 is built from 14 residues. The trim removed 5 bases at V and 5 bases at J, leaving 8 bases unmatched.

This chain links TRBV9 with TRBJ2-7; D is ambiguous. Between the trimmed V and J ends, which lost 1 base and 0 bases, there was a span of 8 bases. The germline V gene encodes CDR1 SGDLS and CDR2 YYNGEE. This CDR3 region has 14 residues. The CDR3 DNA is TGTGCCAGCAGCGTAAGACCTTACTCCTACGAGCAGTACTTC. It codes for CASSVRPYSYEQYF.

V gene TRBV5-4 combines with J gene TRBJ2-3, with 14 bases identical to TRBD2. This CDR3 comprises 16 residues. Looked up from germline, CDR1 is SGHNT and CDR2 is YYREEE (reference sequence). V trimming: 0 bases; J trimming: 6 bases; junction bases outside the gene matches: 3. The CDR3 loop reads CASSLGLAGGLDTQYF. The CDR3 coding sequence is TGTGCCAGCAGCTTGGGACTAGCGGGGGGGCTGGATACGCAGTATTTT.

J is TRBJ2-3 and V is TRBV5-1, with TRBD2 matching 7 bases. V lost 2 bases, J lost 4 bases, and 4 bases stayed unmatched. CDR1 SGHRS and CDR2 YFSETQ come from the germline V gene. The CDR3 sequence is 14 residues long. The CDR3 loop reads CASSFGAGADTQYF. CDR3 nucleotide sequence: TGCGCCAGCAGCTTTGGCGCGGGAGCAGATACGCAGTATTTT. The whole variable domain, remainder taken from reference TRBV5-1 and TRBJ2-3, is KAGVTQTPRYLIKTRGQQVTLSCSPISGHRSVSWYQQTPGQGLQFLFEYFSETQRNKGNFPGRFSGRQFSNSRSEMNVSTLELGDSALYLCASSFGAGADTQYFGPGTRLTVL.

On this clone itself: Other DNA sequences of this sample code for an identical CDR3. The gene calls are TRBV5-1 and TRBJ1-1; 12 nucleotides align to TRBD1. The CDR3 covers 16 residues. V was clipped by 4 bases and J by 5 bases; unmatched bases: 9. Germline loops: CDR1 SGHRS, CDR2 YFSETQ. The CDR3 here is CASSLLGTGGGTEAFF. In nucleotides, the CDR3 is TGCGCCAGCAGCCTCCTAGGGACAGGGGGCGGAACTGAAGCTTTCTTT. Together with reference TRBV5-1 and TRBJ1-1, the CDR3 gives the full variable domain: KAGVTQTPRYLIKTRGQQVTLSCSPISGHRSVSWYQQTPGQGLQFLFEYFSETQRNKGNFPGRFSGRQFSNSRSEMNVSTLELGDSALYLCASSLLGTGGGTEAFFGQGTRLTVV.

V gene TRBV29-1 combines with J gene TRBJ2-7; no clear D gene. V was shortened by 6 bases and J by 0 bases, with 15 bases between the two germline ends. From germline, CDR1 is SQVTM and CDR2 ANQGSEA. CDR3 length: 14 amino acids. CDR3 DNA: TGCAGCGTCGCACAGACGGTGAGCTCCTACGAGCAGTACTTC. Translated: CSVAQTVSSYEQYF.

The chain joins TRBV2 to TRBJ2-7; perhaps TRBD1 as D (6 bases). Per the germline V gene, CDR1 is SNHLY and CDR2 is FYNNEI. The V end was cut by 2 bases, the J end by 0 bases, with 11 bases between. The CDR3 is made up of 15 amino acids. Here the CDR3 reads CASSESRQASYEQYF. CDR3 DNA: TGTGCCAGCAGTGAATCCAGACAGGCCTCCTACGAGCAGTACTTC.

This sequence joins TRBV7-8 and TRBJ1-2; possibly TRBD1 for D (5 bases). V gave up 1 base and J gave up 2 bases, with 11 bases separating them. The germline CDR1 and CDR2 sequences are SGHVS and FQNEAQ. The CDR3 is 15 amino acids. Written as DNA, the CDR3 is TGTGCCAGCAGCTTAGGTGCAGGGCGCAACTATGGCTACACCTTC. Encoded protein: CASSLGAGRNYGYTF.

CDR3 residues: CASSRTELAKNIQYF. CDR3 in DNA: TGTGCCAGCAGCCGGACTGAACTAGCCAAAAACATTCAGTACTTC. V gene TRBV13 combines with J gene TRBJ2-4; tentative D call: TRBD2 (5 bases). With 5 bases removed from V and 0 bases from J, the gap between germline ends came to 11 bases. Germline CDR1 and CDR2: PRHDT and FYEKMQ (reference sequence). The CDR3 consists of 15 residues. The variable domain in full, with the rest retrieved from reference TRBV13 and TRBJ2-4, is AAGVIQSPRHLIKEKRETATLKCYPIPRHDTVYWYQQGPGQDPQFLISFYEKMQSDKGSIPDRFSAQQFSDYHSELNMSSLELGDSALYFCASSRTELAKNIQYFGAGTRLSVL.

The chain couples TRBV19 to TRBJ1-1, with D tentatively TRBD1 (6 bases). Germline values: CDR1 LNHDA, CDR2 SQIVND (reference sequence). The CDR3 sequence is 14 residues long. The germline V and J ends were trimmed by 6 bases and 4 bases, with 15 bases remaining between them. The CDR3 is CASRPNREGTEAFF. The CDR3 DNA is TGTGCCAGTAGACCAAACAGGGAGGGCACTGAAGCTTTCTTT.

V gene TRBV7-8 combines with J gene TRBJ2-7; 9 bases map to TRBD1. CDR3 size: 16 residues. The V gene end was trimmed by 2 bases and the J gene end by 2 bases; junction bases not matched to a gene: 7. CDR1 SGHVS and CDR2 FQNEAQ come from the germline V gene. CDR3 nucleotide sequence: TGTGCCAGCAGCTTAAGGGCGACAGGGGGACCCTACGAGCAGTACTTC. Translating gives CASSLRATGGPYEQYF.

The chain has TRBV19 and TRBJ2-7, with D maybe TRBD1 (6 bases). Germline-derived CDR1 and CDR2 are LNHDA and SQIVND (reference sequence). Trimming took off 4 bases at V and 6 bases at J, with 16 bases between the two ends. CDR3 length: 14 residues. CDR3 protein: CASSKQGGHLEQYF. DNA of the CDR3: TGTGCCAGTAGTAAACAGGGTGGGCATCTCGAGCAGTACTTC. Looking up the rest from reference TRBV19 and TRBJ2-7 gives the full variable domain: DGGITQSPKYLFRKEGQNVTLSCEQNLNHDAMYWYRQDPGQGLRLIYYSQIVNDFQKGDIAEGYSVSREKKESFPLTVTSAQKNPTAFYLCASSKQGGHLEQYFGPGTRLTVT.

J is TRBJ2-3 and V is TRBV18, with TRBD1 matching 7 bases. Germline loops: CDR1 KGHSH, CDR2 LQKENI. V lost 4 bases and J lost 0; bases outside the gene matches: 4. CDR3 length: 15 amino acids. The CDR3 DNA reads TGTGCCAGCTCACGACAGGGCTTGAGCACAGATACGCAGTATTTT. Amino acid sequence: CASSRQGLSTDTQYF. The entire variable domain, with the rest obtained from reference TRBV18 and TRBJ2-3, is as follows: NAGVMQNPRHLVRRRGQEARLRCSPMKGHSHVYWYRQLPEEGLKFMVYLQKENIIDESGMPKERFSAEFPKEGPSILRIQQVVRGDSAAYFCASSRQGLSTDTQYFGPGTRLTVL.